Below are 14 T cell receptor beta chains sequenced from a single sample in a study of T cells in Graves' hyperthyroidism and ophthalmopathy. Template material for amplifying TCR beta CDR3 regions consisted of RNA transcripts. The HTBI primer set served for first-round RT-PCR of the TCR CDR3. MiXCR was run by TCRdb on the multiplex PCR reads, yielding one entry per CDR3 protein. The table records some 800,000 distinct CDR3 sequences, more than 30% of them present only once. The specimen sequenced was blood. These receptors were taken from a young man with Graves' hyperthyroidism.

This clonotype has ten or more counts. The chain uses TRBV25-1 and TRBJ1-4; D remains unclear. With 6 bases removed from V and 6 bases from J, the gap between germline ends came to 11 bases. The V gene's germline CDR1 is MGHDK and CDR2 SYGVNS. The length of the CDR3 is 13 residues. The CDR3 DNA reads TGTGCCAGCAGATCCGGGATATATGAAAAACTGTTTTTT. This codes for CASRSGIYEKLFF.

In this sample, this clonotype turned up many times. The J gene is TRBJ2-5, the V gene TRBV15; no clear D. V dropped 1 base and J dropped 6 bases, with 6 bases sitting between them. CDR1 and CDR2 (germline): LNHNV, YYDKDF (reference sequence). The CDR3 length is 12 residues. The CDR3 spells CATSRGEKTQYF. In DNA, the CDR3 is TGTGCCACCAGCAGAGGGGAAAAGACCCAGTACTTC.

The V call is TRBV7-9, the J call TRBJ2-3, with 9 bases that match TRBD1. The CDR3 runs to 17 residues. V lost 7 bases, J lost 1 base, and 12 bases stayed unmatched. From germline, CDR1 is SEHNR and CDR2 FQNEAQ (reference sequence). As DNA, the CDR3 is TGTGCCAGCACCACCCCACAGGGGGCGGGGGGCACAGATACGCAGTATTTT. It yields the protein CASTTPQGAGGTDTQYF.

This clonotype was found a few times. This sequence joins TRBV5-6 and TRBJ1-2; TRBD1 matches at 11 bases. CDR3 length: 13 amino acids. Per the germline V gene, CDR1 is SGHDT and CDR2 is YYEEEE. Unmatched junction bases numbered 4, after V lost 4 bases and J lost 8 bases. The chain's CDR3 is CASSTGQGGGYTF. CDR3 DNA sequence: TGTGCCAGCAGCACGGGACAGGGGGGGGGCTACACCTTC. Together with reference TRBV5-6 and TRBJ1-2, the CDR3 gives the full variable domain: DAGVTQSPTHLIKTRGQQVTLRCSPKSGHDTVSWYQQALGQGPQFIFQYYEEEERQRGNFPDRFSGHQFPNYSSELNVNALLLGDSALYLCASSTGQGGGYTFGSGTRLTVV.

This clonotype was observed many times. This chain joins TRBV9 and TRBJ1-4; TRBD1 is a possible D gene (5 bases). Per the germline V gene, CDR1 is SGDLS and CDR2 is YYNGEE. The CDR3 has 14 amino acids. V was shortened by 4 bases and J by 8 bases, with 15 bases between the two germline ends. In DNA, the CDR3 is TGTGCCAGCAGCCCGACCCAGAGGGGAGAAAAACTGTTTTTT. Protein product: CASSPTQRGEKLFF.

This clonotype was counted ten times or more. This rearrangement joins TRBV2 to TRBJ1-1; D remains ambiguous. V was pared by 7 bases and J by 0 bases, with 15 bases between. The CDR3 extends over 15 amino acids. Germline V gene sequence: CDR1 SNHLY, CDR2 FYNNEI. In DNA, the CDR3 is TGTGCCAGCACTGCCGAAAACGGAATGAACACTGAAGCTTTCTTT. As protein: CASTAENGMNTEAFF.

This clonotype was found many times. This chain links TRBV20-1 with TRBJ1-1; 8 bases map to TRBD1. CDR3 length: 14 amino acids. Per germline, CDR1 DFQATT and CDR2 SNEGSKA (reference sequence). The ends lost 5 bases at V and 1 base at J; junction bases unmatched: 6. The CDR3 coding sequence is TGCAGTGCTCTAGACAGGGGAGCGAACACTGAAGCTTTCTTT. It yields the protein CSALDRGANTEAFF.

The V call is TRBV7-3, the J call TRBJ2-7; 8 nucleotides agree with TRBD2. The CDR3 runs 15 residues. Germline-derived CDR1 and CDR2 are SGHTA and FQGTGA. V shed 1 base and J 6 bases; nucleotides not matched to a gene: 8. The CDR3 region has the DNA TGTGCCAGCAGCTTAATTAGCGGGGATTGGAGCGAGCAGTACTTC. This gives the protein CASSLISGDWSEQYF.

This clonotype occurred a few times. V usage is TRBV29-1 and J usage is TRBJ1-1; no definite D call. The CDR3 sequence is 12 residues long. V lost 4 bases, J lost 6 bases, and 12 bases lay in between. Germline lookup yields CDR1 SQVTM and CDR2 ANQGSEA. CDR3 in DNA: TGCAGCGTTGGCGGCAGCGGGTCTGAAGCTTTCTTT. Residues: CSVGGSGSEAFF.

There are a few counts of this clonotype. This chain joins TRBV6-5 and TRBJ1-1; TRBD1 is a possible D gene (5 bases). The V end was cut by 8 bases, the J end by 5 bases, with 18 bases between. Germline CDR1 and CDR2: MNHEY and SVGAGI. The CDR3 has 14 amino acids. CDR3 region: CASFPSRPGTEAFF. The CDR3 DNA is TGTGCCAGCTTCCCGTCGCGCCCAGGGACTGAAGCTTTCTTT.

V gene TRBV4-3 combines with J gene TRBJ1-1, with D possibly matching TRBD1 (6 bases). CDR1 and CDR2 from the germline V gene are LGHNA and YSLEER. Trimming removed 4 bases from V and 3 bases from J, with 12 bases in between. CDR3 length: 14 residues. The CDR3 region has the DNA TGCGCCAGCAGCCCTAACAGGGTTGACACTGAAGCTTTCTTT. It is translated as CASSPNRVDTEAFF.

This chain links TRBV7-9 with TRBJ2-6; 12 bases are shared with TRBD2. Germline V lookup: CDR1 SEHNR, CDR2 FQNEAQ (reference sequence). The trim removed 4 bases at V and 0 bases at J, leaving 7 bases unmatched. This CDR3 has 19 amino acids. Written as DNA, the CDR3 is TGTGCCAGCAGCTCCTCGGGACTAGCGGGTTACTCTGGGGCCAACGTCCTGACTTTC. Translating it yields CASSSSGLAGYSGANVLTF.

This clonotype was found many times. V is TRBV11-1 and J is TRBJ2-5, with D possibly TRBD1 on 5 matching bases. In germline, CDR1 is SGHAT, CDR2 FQDESV (reference sequence). The CDR3 length is 13 residues. Trimming shortened V by 5 bases and J by 3 bases, and 10 bases separated the two germline ends. The DNA of the CDR3 is TGTGCCAGCAGCCATACGACAGAAGAGACCCAGTACTTC. Protein: CASSHTTEETQYF.

Ten or more counts support this clonotype. This chain joins TRBV29-1 and TRBJ1-2; tentatively, D is TRBD1 (6 bases). The V end lost 0 bases, the J end lost 8 bases, and 13 bases lay between the germline ends. Per germline, CDR1 SQVTM and CDR2 ANQGSEA. The CDR3 extends over 13 amino acids. The CDR3 loop is CSVEDQTGWGYTF. The CDR3 DNA reads TGCAGCGTTGAAGATCAAACAGGGTGGGGCTACACCTTC.